Below are 18 T cell receptor beta chains sequenced from a single sample in a study of T cell responses to AZD1222 COVID-19 vaccine. The method was immunoSEQ multiplex PCR; TCRdb's version includes in-frame clones alone and lacks a portion of them. This sample yields roughly 80,000 clones, of which roughly 88% are seen a single time; 4% to 5.5% belongs to the top ten. Material: peripheral blood, obtained on day 0 of MenACWY control vaccination. These TCRs come from an adult in good health.

V gene TRBV11-2 combines with J gene TRBJ2-5; either TRBD1 or TRBD2 may fit D (5 bases each). This CDR3 spans 14 amino acids. V lost 5 bases and J 3 bases, leaving 13 bases between the germline ends. Per the germline V gene, CDR1 is SGHAT and CDR2 is FQNNGV. The CDR3 here is CASSRDRGEETQYF. CDR3 DNA sequence: TGTGCCAGCAGCCGGGACCGTGGGGAAGAGACCCAGTACTTC. Based on the CDR3 plus reference TRBV11-2 and TRBJ2-5, the full variable domain is EAGVAQSPRYKIIEKRQSVAFWCNPISGHATLYWYQQILGQGPKLLIQFQNNGVVDDSQLPKDRFSAERLKGVDSTLKIQPAKLEDSAVYLCASSRDRGEETQYFGPGTRLLVL.

V is TRBV7-2 and J is TRBJ1-1; possibly TRBD1 for D (6 bases). V was cut by 1 base and J by 10 bases, with 16 bases left in between. The CDR3 contains 14 residues. In germline, CDR1 is SGHTA, CDR2 FQGNSA. The CDR3 region has the DNA TGTGCCAGCAGCTTAGACAGGACAGCCGGGGGAGCTTTCTTT. Translated, it gives CASSLDRTAGGAFF.

The gene calls are TRBV30 and TRBJ1-2, with TRBD1 identical over 7 bases. The CDR3 consists of 12 residues. CDR1 is GTSNPN and CDR2 is SVGIG in the germline V gene (reference sequence). The trim removed 3 bases at V and 4 bases at J, leaving 2 bases unmatched. The CDR3 region is CAWRGDSYGYTF. CDR3 DNA sequence: TGTGCCTGGAGGGGGGACAGCTATGGCTACACCTTC.

The chain combines TRBV30 with TRBJ1-1; no firm D call. Germline CDR1 reads GTSNPN; CDR2 reads SVGIG (reference sequence). Trimming shortened V by 1 base and J by 1 base, and 7 bases separated the two germline ends. The CDR3 extends over 13 amino acids. The CDR3 region is CAWSEVGNTEAFF. The CDR3 nucleotides read TGTGCCTGGAGTGAGGTCGGGAACACTGAAGCTTTCTTT.

V is TRBV9 and J is TRBJ1-5; unclear D gene. Per germline, CDR1 SGDLS and CDR2 YYNGEE. The CDR3 length is 14 residues. V lost 0 bases to trimming and J lost 1 base, with 5 bases between them. This CDR3 reads CASSVEGSNQPQHF. CDR3 bases: TGTGCCAGCAGCGTAGAAGGGAGCAATCAGCCCCAGCATTTT.

The V call is TRBV5-1, the J call TRBJ2-5, with D possibly TRBD2 on 5 matching bases. Germline V gene data show CDR1 as SGHRS and CDR2 as YFSETQ. With 7 bases removed from V and 2 bases from J, the gap between germline ends came to 12 bases. The CDR3 runs 13 residues. The CDR3 DNA is TGCGCCAGCTCGAGCGGTTCTCAAGAGACCCAGTACTTC. Translation gives CASSSGSQETQYF.

The chain is built from TRBV2 and TRBJ1-2; TRBD1 aligns across 10 bases. Trimming took 7 bases from V and 8 from J; bases not matched to a gene: 4. The CDR3 is made up of 12 amino acids. Germline V lookup: CDR1 SNHLY, CDR2 FYNNEI. The CDR3: CASTGTGEGYTF. The CDR3 nucleotides read TGTGCCAGCACTGGGACAGGGGAGGGCTACACCTTC.

This CDR3 is CASSPEGNQPQHF. CDR3 nucleotides: TGTGCCAGCAGCCCGGAGGGCAATCAGCCCCAGCATTTT. The chain combines TRBV7-9 with TRBJ1-5; unclear D gene. Trimming left V 5 bases short and J 2 bases short, with 7 bases between. The CDR3 is 13 amino acids. Per the germline V gene, CDR1 is SEHNR and CDR2 is FQNEAQ (reference sequence).

The chain uses TRBV30 and TRBJ2-3; D gene uncertain. Germline CDR1 GTSNPN, CDR2 SVGIG (reference sequence). Trimming cost V 2 bases and J 0 bases, with 12 bases left between them. The CDR3 sequence is 15 residues long. CDR3 in DNA: TGTGCCTGGAGTTCCGACGGCTCTAGCACAGATACGCAGTATTTT. This codes for CAWSSDGSSTDTQYF.

Here the CDR3 reads CASSLLGADNSPLHF. As DNA, the CDR3 is TGTGCCAGCAGCTTGCTGGGGGCAGATAATTCACCCCTCCACTTT. The rearrangement uses TRBV5-4 and TRBJ1-6; TRBD1 is a possible D gene (6 bases). The V end lost 1 base, the J end lost 5 bases, and 10 bases lay between the germline ends. The CDR3 covers 15 residues. CDR1 SGHNT and CDR2 YYREEE come from the germline V gene (reference sequence).

V usage is TRBV27 and J usage is TRBJ1-2; no reliable D call. The V end was cut by 6 bases, the J end by 8 bases, with 16 bases between. Germline V lookup: CDR1 MNHEY, CDR2 SMNVEV (reference sequence). The CDR3 is 13 residues long. The CDR3 protein is CASSERDLRGYTF. The CDR3 DNA is TGTGCCAGCAGCGAGCGGGATCTTAGAGGCTACACCTTC.

V usage is TRBV5-1 and J usage is TRBJ2-6; D perhaps matches TRBD1 (6 bases). Trimming took off 4 bases at V and 0 bases at J, with 14 bases between the two ends. Per the germline V gene, CDR1 is SGHRS and CDR2 is YFSETQ. This CDR3 spans 17 amino acids. The DNA for the CDR3 is TGCGCCAGCAGCCTGGGACATCCTTCCTCTGGGGCCAACGTCCTGACTTTC. Its translation is CASSLGHPSSGANVLTF.

The chain employs TRBV27 and TRBJ1-1; 7 bases line up with TRBD1. The trim removed 6 bases at V and 3 bases at J, leaving 7 bases unmatched. The CDR3 length is 14 residues. Germline-derived CDR1 and CDR2 are MNHEY and SMNVEV (reference sequence). The CDR3 protein is CASRLDRLDTEAFF. For the CDR3, the DNA is TGTGCCAGCAGGTTGGACAGGTTGGACACTGAAGCTTTCTTT.

The chain recombines TRBV27 with TRBJ1-2, with 12 bases aligning to TRBD1. The CDR3 spans 16 residues. Germline lookup yields CDR1 MNHEY and CDR2 SMNVEV (reference sequence). Losses at the gene ends were 2 bases for V and 5 bases for J; bases not matched to a gene: 6. The CDR3 reads CASSLGDRGLPYGYTF. The CDR3 nucleotides are TGTGCCAGCAGTTTAGGGGACAGGGGGCTCCCTTATGGCTACACCTTC.

Points on this clone: Its ends do not fully match the called genes, so a read error is possible. J is TRBJ2-3 and V is TRBV12-3 or TRBV12-4; D is possibly TRBD2 (6 bases). This CDR3 is built from 13 residues. The CDR3 nucleotides are TGTGCCAGCAGTTTGCGGGGTAAAATCCCTCGTTCGTTT. Translation gives CASSLRGKIPRSF.

This chain joins TRBV5-4 and TRBJ2-3, with D maybe TRBD2 (5 bases). This CDR3 is 13 amino acids long. The V gene's germline CDR1 is SGHNT and CDR2 YYREEE (reference sequence). Trimming removed 4 bases from V and 6 bases from J, with 12 bases in between. CDR3 in amino acids: CASSLIGMDTQYF. For the CDR3, the DNA is TGTGCCAGCAGCCTCATCGGGATGGATACGCAGTATTTT.

This clone was picked up a small number of times. The chain links TRBV10-3 to TRBJ2-5, with no clear D. The CDR3 extends over 13 amino acids. Germline CDR1 reads ENHRY; CDR2 reads SYGVKD. V was clipped by 5 bases and J by 5 bases, with 12 bases between them. Here the CDR3 DNA reads TGTGCCATCAGTTCGGCTCGCGCGGAGACCCAGTACTTC. Its protein is CAISSARAETQYF.

This clone has a handful of counts. The rearrangement links TRBV29-1 to TRBJ1-2, with TRBD1 matching 7 bases. Losses at the gene ends were 6 bases for V and 4 bases for J; bases not matched to a gene: 11. Germline values: CDR1 SQVTM, CDR2 ANQGSEA. The CDR3 sequence is 14 residues long. CDR3 DNA: TGCAGCGTCCTAACGGCTCAGGGGGGCTATGGCTACACCTTC. It encodes CSVLTAQGGYGYTF.